This T cell receptor beta chain came from a study of cytomegalovirus exposure and HLA in healthy donors. The germline gives CDR1 MNHEY, CDR2 SMNVEV (reference sequence). The CDR3 length is 17 residues. The trim removed 5 bases at V and 8 bases at J, leaving 18 bases unmatched. The PCR had 60 Vbeta and 13 Jbeta primers. Some clones are missing from TCRdb's copy, which holds only in-frame ones; the method was immunoSEQ multiplex PCR. The sample holds fewer than 150,000 clones, around 70% seen once. The receptor was isolated from a woman aged 40 to 50 in good health and CMV-seronegative. The specimen sequenced was PBMCs. The chain joins TRBV27 to TRBJ2-1; TRBD1 matches 7 bases. The CDR3 bases are TGTGCCAGCAGTCCTTCGGCAGGGGGAGTCGCCGGGGATGAGCAGTTCTTC. Residues: CASSPSAGGVAGDEQFF.